At least ten counts were recorded for the clone carrying this TCR beta chain. Documented time point: newly diagnosed GD, antithyroid drugs for less than 3 months. Following extraction of RNA from PBMCs, that RNA was used to make the TCR library. This record comes from a study of regulatory T cells in long-lasting Graves disease. Investigators prepared the TCR beta libraries by applying iRepertoire HTBI primers and Arm-PCR of CDR3 regions. MiXCR, run by TCRdb on the multiplex PCR reads, gives a single entry per CDR3 protein. This sample yields hundreds of thousands of distinct CDR3 sequences, of which about 16% are seen a single time; around 12% belongs to the top ten. CDR3 length: 14 residues. The germline V gene has CDR1 SGHRS and CDR2 YFSETQ. V was pared by 3 bases and J by 4 bases, with 14 bases between. In addition, the sample was reused for a study of T cells in Graves' hyperthyroidism and ophthalmopathy. That paper states: Patients aged 18 to 65 had newly diagnosed hyperthyroidism of under 2 months' duration.

This chain joins TRBV5-1 and TRBJ2-7; the D gene is possibly TRBD2 (5 bases). The source of this sequence is a man younger than 35 with Graves disease. Sequencing was performed on peripheral blood mononuclear cells (PBMCs), taken at new diagnosis, from a patient treated with antithyroid drugs. CDR3 region: CASSSDSYSYEQYF. The CDR3 region has the DNA TGCGCCAGCAGCTCGGACTCATACTCATACGAGCAGTACTTC.